The 27 T cell receptor beta chains below all came from one sample that was sequenced in a study of Ad26.COV2.S vaccination and SARS-CoV-2 variants. Treatment denoted: about 20 received Ad26.COV2.S at low or high dose, single or two shots; about 5 received placebo; per-sample allocation not given. The study sampled participants on day 63 after the first vaccine or placebo injection. The method was immunoSEQ multiplex PCR; TCRdb's version includes in-frame clones alone and lacks a portion of them. In the table there are about 430,000 clones, around 90% of which are singletons. The input for sequencing was peripheral blood, taken in a trial of Ad26.COV2.S vaccine versus placebo. The receptors stem from a person aged 18-60 years who received the Ad26.COV2.S COVID-19 vaccine or a placebo.

Concerning this clone: This sample includes further DNA sequences coding for the same CDR3. This chain uses TRBV30 with TRBJ1-2; 8 bases line up with TRBD1. This CDR3 has 13 amino acids. The V gene's germline CDR1 is GTSNPN and CDR2 SVGIG (reference sequence). With V trimmed by 2 bases and J by 4 bases, 3 bases remained unmatched. CDR3 nucleotides: TGTGCCTGGAGTCGGGACAGGCCCTATGGCTACACCTTC. Amino acids: CAWSRDRPYGYTF.

This sequence joins TRBV19 and TRBJ2-1; no definite D call. The length of the CDR3 is 15 residues. Germline-derived CDR1 and CDR2 are LNHDA and SQIVND (reference sequence). V gave up 3 bases and J gave up 0 bases, with 9 bases separating them. Written as DNA, the CDR3 is TGTGCCAGTAGTATTATCTTTGGCTCCTACAATGAGCAGTTCTTC. Translation: CASSIIFGSYNEQFF.

This chain joins TRBV3-1 (or the pseudogene TRBV3-2) and TRBJ2-3, with D perhaps TRBD2 (6 bases). The germline CDR1 and CDR2 sequences are LGHDT and YNNKEL (reference sequence). With 1 base removed from V and 0 bases from J, the gap between germline ends came to 11 bases. This CDR3 is built from 16 residues. The CDR3 region has the DNA TGTGCCAGCAGCCAAGGACTAGTGACTAGCACAGATACGCAGTATTTT. Translated, it gives CASSQGLVTSTDTQYF.

This sequence joins TRBV5-4 and TRBJ1-5; no clear D gene. Trimming removed 2 bases from V and 4 bases from J, with 4 bases in between. CDR1 SGHNT and CDR2 YYREEE come from the germline V gene (reference sequence). The CDR3 consists of 12 residues. CDR3 sequence (DNA): TGTGCCAGCAGCTTCGAGAATCAGCCCCAGCATTTT. Translating gives CASSFENQPQHF.

This sequence joins TRBV7-9 and TRBJ2-5; no clear D. The CDR3 loop spans 13 amino acids. Deletions cut 5 bases from V and 1 base from J, with 8 bases between. Germline CDR1 is SEHNR and CDR2 is FQNEAQ (reference sequence). Written as DNA, the CDR3 is TGTGCCAGCAGCCCAGGATCCCAAGAGACCCAGTACTTC. Encoded protein: CASSPGSQETQYF. The full variable domain, with the rest looked up from reference TRBV7-9 and TRBJ2-5, is DTGVSQNPRHKITKRGQNVTFRCDPISEHNRLYWYRQTLGQGPEFLTYFQNEAQLEKSRLLSDRFSAERPKGSFSTLEIQRTEQGDSAMYLCASSPGSQETQYFGPGTRLLVL.

This chain joins TRBV20-1 and TRBJ1-6; D is undetermined. Per the germline V gene, CDR1 is DFQATT and CDR2 is SNEGSKA (reference sequence). The CDR3 consists of 12 residues. Trimming pared 3 bases from V and 7 bases from J, leaving 7 bases between. CDR3 DNA: TGCAGTGCTAGTGTGGGGAATTCACCCCTCCACTTT. Its translation is CSASVGNSPLHF.

The gene calls are TRBV19 and TRBJ2-2; 11 bases agree with TRBD2. Germline V CDR1 and CDR2: LNHDA, SQIVND (reference sequence). This CDR3 is built from 17 residues. The ends lost 5 bases at V and 1 base at J; junction bases unmatched: 6. In DNA, the CDR3 is TGTGCCAGTAGTCATAAGACTAGCGGGATGAACACCGGGGAGCTGTTTTTT. Its translation is CASSHKTSGMNTGELFF.

J is TRBJ2-3 and V is TRBV5-1; 10 bases fit TRBD2. The junction had 12 bases not matched to a gene; V was cut back by 0 bases and J by 14 bases. This CDR3 has 15 amino acids. Per germline, CDR1 SGHRS and CDR2 YFSETQ. CDR3 bases: TGCGCCAGCAGCTTGGGGGGTCTAGCGGGAGCAGCGGGGTATTTT. The encoded protein is CASSLGGLAGAAGYF.

The chain carries TRBV28 and TRBJ2-1; no reliable D call. Germline V gene lookup returns CDR1 MDHEN and CDR2 SYDVKM. This CDR3 comprises 13 residues. V was trimmed by 1 base and J by 6 bases, leaving 7 bases between them. CDR3 in DNA: TGTGCCAGCAGTTTATCCCCCACCAATGAGCAGTTCTTC. Its translation: CASSLSPTNEQFF.

This rearrangement joins TRBV5-4 to TRBJ2-7; D is ambiguous. The V and J ends lost 4 bases and 2 bases respectively, with 13 bases between them. The CDR3 has 14 amino acids. Looked up from germline, CDR1 is SGHNT and CDR2 is YYREEE (reference sequence). This chain's CDR3 is CASSPRAATYEQYF. The CDR3 DNA reads as TGTGCCAGCAGCCCTCGGGCAGCCACCTACGAGCAGTACTTC.

The CDR3 loop is CAWSVNSVEQYF. The CDR3 DNA reads as TGTGCCTGGAGTGTAAACTCCGTGGAGCAGTACTTC. The chain recombines TRBV30 with TRBJ2-7; D gene uncertain. This CDR3 has 12 amino acids. Germline V lookup: CDR1 GTSNPN, CDR2 SVGIG (reference sequence). Deletions cut 0 bases from V and 7 bases from J, with 10 bases between.

The chain carries TRBV19 and TRBJ2-3; 7 nucleotides agree with TRBD2. Looked up from germline, CDR1 is LNHDA and CDR2 is SQIVND (reference sequence). The CDR3 length is 17 residues. With V trimmed by 7 bases and J by 0 bases, 13 bases remained unmatched. The CDR3 is CASNKRSSSGSTDTQYF. Written as DNA, the CDR3 is TGTGCCAGTAATAAGCGTTCTTCTAGCGGAAGCACAGATACGCAGTATTTT.

The J gene is TRBJ1-1, the V gene TRBV30; possibly TRBD1 for D (6 bases). The CDR3 covers 13 residues. Trimming left V 8 bases short and J 7 bases short, with 20 bases between. In germline, CDR1 is GTSNPN, CDR2 SVGIG (reference sequence). CDR3 region: CAGLNRGEGEAFF. The CDR3 region has the DNA TGTGCCGGCCTTAATAGGGGGGAGGGTGAAGCTTTCTTT.

The CDR3 DNA follows: TGTGCCAGCAGTCCCGTTGGCGACCACCGCTACGAGCAGTACTTC. It yields the protein CASSPVGDHRYEQYF. This chain uses TRBV6-5 with TRBJ2-7, with D uncertain. The CDR3 has 15 amino acids. Per the germline V gene, CDR1 is MNHEY and CDR2 is SVGAGI. Trimming left V 5 bases short and J 3 bases short, with 17 bases between.

The J gene is TRBJ2-1, the V gene TRBV5-6; 15 nucleotides line up with TRBD2. The CDR3 is made up of 18 amino acids. The J segment lost 5 bases and the V segment lost 6 bases, leaving 12 bases of the junction unmatched. Germline CDR1 SGHDT, CDR2 YYEEEE. CDR3 bases: TGTGCCAGCACCCCCGGACTAGCGGGAGGGCCGCTCAACAATGAGCAGTTCTTC. Protein product: CASTPGLAGGPLNNEQFF.

This clone was observed a single time. The chain combines TRBV2 with TRBJ2-6; 7 bases agree with TRBD2. CDR3 length equals 17 residues. Per the germline V gene, CDR1 is SNHLY and CDR2 is FYNNEI. With 8 bases clipped from V and 0 bases from J, the junction kept 10 bases outside the gene matches. CDR3: CASGAGRFLSGANVLTF. DNA for the CDR3: TGTGCCAGCGGGGCCGGGAGGTTTCTCTCTGGGGCCAACGTCCTGACTTTC. The variable domain in full, completed from reference TRBV2 and TRBJ2-6, reads EPEVTQTPSHQVTQMGQEVILRCVPISNHLYFYWYRQILGQKVEFLVSFYNNEISEKSEIFDDQFSVERPDGSNFTLKIRSTKLEDSAMYFCASGAGRFLSGANVLTFGAGSRLTVL.

This chain links TRBV19 with TRBJ2-3; 10 nucleotides agree with TRBD2. The germline V gene has CDR1 LNHDA and CDR2 SQIVND (reference sequence). J lost 2 bases, V lost 6 bases, and 8 bases had no gene match. The CDR3 has 16 amino acids. The CDR3 nucleotides are TGTGCCAGTAGAAGTCCGGGACTAGCGAACACAGATACGCAGTATTTT. Translated, it gives CASRSPGLANTDTQYF. Full variable domain (rest looked up from reference TRBV19 and TRBJ2-3): DGGITQSPKYLFRKEGQNVTLSCEQNLNHDAMYWYRQDPGQGLRLIYYSQIVNDFQKGDIAEGYSVSREKKESFPLTVTSAQKNPTAFYLCASRSPGLANTDTQYFGPGTRLTVL.

This clone has ten or more counts. The chain has TRBV5-4 and TRBJ1-4, with 8 positions matching TRBD1. The CDR3 sequence is 15 residues long. V dropped 4 bases and J dropped 4; count of bases not matched to a gene: 6. From germline, CDR1 is SGHNT and CDR2 YYREEE (reference sequence). CDR3 in DNA: TGTGCCAGCAGCGAAAACAGGGGGATTAATGAAAAACTGTTTTTT. Protein: CASSENRGINEKLFF.

The chain carries TRBV19 and TRBJ1-4; D remains unclear. The V and J ends lost 4 bases and 3 bases respectively, with 12 bases between them. This CDR3 contains 15 residues. The germline CDR1 and CDR2 sequences are LNHDA and SQIVND (reference sequence). CDR3 sequence reads: CASSRRREANEKLFF. The CDR3 DNA follows: TGTGCCAGTAGTAGACGGAGGGAGGCTAATGAAAAACTGTTTTTT.

This clone has a handful of counts. The gene calls are TRBV18 and TRBJ1-1, with D perhaps matching TRBD1 (5 bases). V was clipped by 3 bases and J by 0 bases, with 11 bases between them. Germline CDR1 reads KGHSH; CDR2 reads LQKENI. CDR3 length: 15 amino acids. The CDR3 coding sequence is TGTGCCAGCTCACCGGCCTCAGGGATGAACACTGAAGCTTTCTTT. Residues: CASSPASGMNTEAFF.

This clone was detected only once. The gene calls are TRBV29-1 and TRBJ2-2; 7 positions match TRBD2. The trim removed 7 bases at V and 4 bases at J, leaving 18 bases unmatched. The CDR3 sequence is 17 residues long. The germline CDR1 and CDR2 sequences are SQVTM and ANQGSEA. The CDR3 nucleotides read TGCAGCGCTGGAGCTGGTATAGGGAGGGAAAGCACCGGGGAGCTGTTTTTT. It is translated as CSAGAGIGRESTGELFF.

The V call is TRBV28, the J call TRBJ2-6, with D uncertain. This CDR3 spans 14 amino acids. Trimming left V 5 bases short and J 0 bases short, with 5 bases between. CDR1 is MDHEN, CDR2 SYDVKM, per germline. CDR3 region: CASSQFSGANVLTF. CDR3 coding DNA: TGTGCCAGCAGTCAGTTCTCTGGGGCCAACGTCCTGACTTTC.

The V call is TRBV5-4, the J call TRBJ2-1; no reliable D call. Germline V lookup: CDR1 SGHNT, CDR2 YYREEE (reference sequence). The CDR3 is made up of 13 amino acids. V lost 3 bases, J lost 9 bases, and 13 bases lay in between. The CDR3 DNA follows: TGTGCCAGCAGCTCCTACGCGGATGGTGAGCAGTTCTTC. It encodes CASSSYADGEQFF.

This chain connects TRBV12-3 or TRBV12-4 to TRBJ1-2, with TRBD1 as a possible D gene (5 bases). The CDR3 is made up of 13 amino acids. The V end was cut by 3 bases, the J end by 6 bases, with 11 bases between. CDR3 in DNA: TGTGCCAGCAGTTTTTCGGGGGTCGATGGCTACACCTTC. Its translation is CASSFSGVDGYTF.

The V call is TRBV27, the J call TRBJ1-4; the D gene is possibly TRBD1 (6 bases). With 5 bases removed from V and 2 bases from J, the gap between germline ends came to 18 bases. The V gene's germline CDR1 is MNHEY and CDR2 SMNVEV (reference sequence). The CDR3 has 17 amino acids. CDR3 coding DNA: TGTGCCAGCAGTCCTCCCCGGGGGGCGGGCACTAATGAAAAACTGTTTTTT. It translates to CASSPPRGAGTNEKLFF.

This clone has only one observation. V is TRBV18 and J is TRBJ2-1; D is possibly TRBD2 (5 bases). V lost 0 bases and J 7 bases, leaving 7 bases between the germline ends. Per the germline V gene, CDR1 is KGHSH and CDR2 is LQKENI. The CDR3 has 13 amino acids. CDR3 DNA sequence: TGTGCCAGCTCACCACCCACGGGAAATGAGCAGTTCTTC. Translating gives CASSPPTGNEQFF.

This chain links TRBV11-2 with TRBJ2-3, with 7 bases aligning to TRBD2. This CDR3 contains 15 residues. CDR1 is SGHAT and CDR2 is FQNNGV in the germline V gene. The J segment lost 14 bases and the V segment lost 0 bases, leaving 14 bases of the junction unmatched. The CDR3 bases are TGTGCCAGCAGCTTAGATCGGGTCGTGGCGGGAGATCGGTATTTT. This sequence encodes CASSLDRVVAGDRYF.